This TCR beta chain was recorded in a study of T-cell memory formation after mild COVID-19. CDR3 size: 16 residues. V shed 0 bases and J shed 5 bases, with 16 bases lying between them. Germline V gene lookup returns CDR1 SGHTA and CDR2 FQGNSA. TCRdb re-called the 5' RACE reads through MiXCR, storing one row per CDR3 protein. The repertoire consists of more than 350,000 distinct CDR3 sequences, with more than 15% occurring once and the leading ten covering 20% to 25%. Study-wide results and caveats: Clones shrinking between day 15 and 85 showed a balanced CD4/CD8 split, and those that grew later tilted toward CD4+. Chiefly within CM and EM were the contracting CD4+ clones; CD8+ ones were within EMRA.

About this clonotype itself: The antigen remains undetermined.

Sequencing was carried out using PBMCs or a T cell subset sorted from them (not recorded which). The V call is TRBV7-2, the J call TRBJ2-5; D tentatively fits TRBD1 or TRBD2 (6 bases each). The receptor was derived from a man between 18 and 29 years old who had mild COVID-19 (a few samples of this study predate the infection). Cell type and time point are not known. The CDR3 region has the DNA TGTGCCAGCAGCTTAGCGGGGGGACAAGGAGGGGAGACCCAGTACTTC. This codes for CASSLAGGQGGETQYF.